This T cell receptor beta chain was documented in a study of T-cell reconstitution after alpha-beta-depleted transplantation in children. Unique molecular identifiers were used in preparing the TCRbeta library. In TCRdb, the PCR reads were re-called with MiXCR into one record per CDR3 protein. The sample yields about 300,000 distinct CDR3 sequences, around 9.1% seen once. Points from the study as a whole: T-cell counts and diversity at one year following transplant were attributed mainly to newly produced T cells. At day 60, the high TCRbeta diversity found in some patients originated from recipient T cells and thymic progenitors that had survived.

As to this clonotype: Its antigen is currently unknown.

This CDR3 spans 15 amino acids. With 10 bases clipped from V and 2 bases from J, the junction kept 9 bases outside the gene matches. Looked up from germline, CDR1 is ENHRY and CDR2 is SYGVKD. Source: PBMCs, taken before TCRalphabeta/CD19-depleted stem cell transplant. The source is a boy under two years old with acute myeloid leukemia, due to receive a stem cell transplant. The chain links TRBV10-3 to TRBJ2-3, with TRBD2 identical over 10 bases. The CDR3 reads CATHPGLAYTDTQYF. CDR3 nucleotide sequence: TGTGCCACCCACCCGGGACTAGCGTACACAGATACGCAGTATTTT.